This is a list of T cell receptor beta chains from one sample in a study of beta chain features in type 1 diabetes. Libraries were prepared by immunoSEQ multiplex PCR; TCRdb keeps only in-frame clonotypes and omits some of them. The repertoire has about 53,000 clones, approximately 52% of them found once; the top ten carry roughly 2.6%. Sequencing used Tregs from blood. The receptors originated from a woman in her 40s with type 1 diabetes. CDR3s include the opening cysteine and the closing phenylalanine or tryptophan. D genes are given only for firm matches. Size tells how often a clone was seen (once, few, many) or the class of an expanded clone, and some rows leave it out.

j_call	v_call	clone_size	d_call	cdr3_nt	cdr3_aa
TRBJ1-4	TRBV11-2	NA	TRBD1	TGTGCCAGCAGCGAAACAGGGGCACGGGAAAAACTGTTTTTT	CASSETGAREKLFF
TRBJ1-2	TRBV7-3	once	NA	TGTGCCAGCAGCAGAAGGGAGGGAGATGGCTACACCTTC	CASSRREGDGYTF
TRBJ2-4	TRBV9	NA	NA	TGTGCCAGCAGCGCTGATCGAGGAGCCAAAAACATTCAGTACTTC	CASSADRGAKNIQYF
TRBJ2-5	TRBV5-1	NA	NA	TGCGCCAGCACTCTCCAGGGTTTCCAAGAGACCCAGTACTTC	CASTLQGFQETQYF
TRBJ1-2	TRBV30	few	NA	TGTGCCTGGAGCTTTCTACGCACGGTTAACTATGGCTACACCTTC	CAWSFLRTVNYGYTF
TRBJ1-1	TRBV19	few	TRBD1	TGTGCCACCTACCGGGACAGTAACACTGAAGCTTTCTTT	CATYRDSNTEAFF
TRBJ2-1	TRBV6-6	NA	NA	TGTGCCAGCAGTTACCTCGAGGGCAATGAGCAGTTCTTC	CASSYLEGNEQFF
TRBJ2-5	TRBV19	NA	TRBD2	TGTGCCAGTAGTCCGACTAGCGGGAGGGAGACCCAGTACTTC	CASSPTSGRETQYF
TRBJ2-5	TRBV18	NA	NA	TGTGCCAGCTCACGCGGGACAGACCAAGAGACCCAGTACTTC	CASSRGTDQETQYF
TRBJ1-1	TRBV30	NA	NA	TGTGCCTGGAGGCCCCTCGGGGGTCGCTACACTGAAGCTTTCTTT	CAWRPLGGRYTEAFF
TRBJ1-1	TRBV7-9	few	NA	TGTGCCAGCAGCTTAGGTGCAGGGCTGAACACTGAAGCTTTCTTT	CASSLGAGLNTEAFF
TRBJ1-3	TRBV7-6	NA	TRBD1	TGTGCCAGCAGTCTAGGGGGCGCTGGAAACACCATATATTTT	CASSLGGAGNTIYF
TRBJ1-1	TRBV5-1	NA	NA	TGCGCCAGCAGCTCAAATATCGGGAGAGGGACTGAAGCTTTCTTT	CASSSNIGRGTEAFF
TRBJ2-7	TRBV5-1	NA	TRBD1	TGCGCCAGTTCGGACAGGAGCTCCTACGAGCAGTACTTC	CASSDRSSYEQYF